This TCR beta chain was sequenced in a study of tissue T cells after allogeneic stem cell transplantation. General study results and limits: Anatomically similar tissues had similar TCR repertoires within each patient. The study did not identify alloreactive or antigen-specific tissue TCRs, and some clones might be persisting host cells. Few T cell clones were shared across patients, but motif clusters showed tissue-specific shared signatures.

A note on this clone: Its target is not known. Each gene name is a mouse one. The read halts 1 residue ahead of the CDR3 end, with the missing end drawn from the germline J gene.

Germline V gene data show CDR1 as LGHNA and CDR2 as YNLKQL (reference sequence). This CDR3 has 13 residues. V was cut by 0 bases and J by 4 bases, with 3 bases left in between. TCRbeta CDR3 was sequenced at survey depth with template counts. Measured with immunoSEQ multiplex PCR; TCRdb has only the in-frame clones, and not every one. The table has some 19,000 clones, approximately 70% seen once; the top ten hold 0.41%. Material: blood. The chain uses TRBV5 and TRBJ1-4; no definite D call. The source of this sequence is a female BALB/c mouse in good health. The strain bears MHC haplotype H2-d. The CDR3 DNA, read in part, is TGTGCCAGCAGCCAAGATTACAACGAAAGATTATTT. Translated: CASSQDYNERLF. The CDR3 in full is CASSQDYNERLFF.